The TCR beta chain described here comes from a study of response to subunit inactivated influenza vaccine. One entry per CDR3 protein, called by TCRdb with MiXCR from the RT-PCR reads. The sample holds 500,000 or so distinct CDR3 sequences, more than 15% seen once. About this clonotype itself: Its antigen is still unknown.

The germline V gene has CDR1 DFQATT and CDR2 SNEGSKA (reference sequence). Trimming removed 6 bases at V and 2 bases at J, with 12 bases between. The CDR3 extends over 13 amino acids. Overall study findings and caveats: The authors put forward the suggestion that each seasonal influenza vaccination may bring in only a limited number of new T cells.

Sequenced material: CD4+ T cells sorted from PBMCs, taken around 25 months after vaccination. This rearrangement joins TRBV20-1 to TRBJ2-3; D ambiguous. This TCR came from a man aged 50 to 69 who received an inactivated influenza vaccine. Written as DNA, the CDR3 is TGCAGTGCCACCCTGGGGAACACAGATACGCAGTATTTT. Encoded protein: CSATLGNTDTQYF.